A single sample is the source of the 24 T cell receptor beta chains below, sequenced in a study of blood T cell repertoires in COVID-19. Sequencing was performed with immunoSEQ multiplex PCR; in TCRdb, only in-frame clones are kept and a portion is missing. This table has 30,000 to 35,000 clones, about 80% appearing once. The sample consisted of peripheral blood. Receptors originate from a man between 45 and 60 years old with acute or convalescent COVID-19.

This chain links TRBV4-1 with TRBJ2-2; D may be TRBD2 (6 bases). V dropped 1 base and J dropped 4 bases, with 10 bases sitting between them. CDR3 size: 15 residues. Germline values: CDR1 MGHRA, CDR2 YSYEKL. In nucleotides, the CDR3 is TGCGCCAGCAGCCAAGGGACTACCGTCACCGGGGAGCTGTTTTTT. Amino acid sequence: CASSQGTTVTGELFF.

V usage is TRBV6-5 and J usage is TRBJ1-5, with D perhaps matching TRBD1 (6 bases). The CDR3 is 15 residues long. The germline V gene has CDR1 MNHEY and CDR2 SVGAGI. V was trimmed by 6 bases and J by 4 bases, leaving 16 bases between them. The chain's CDR3 is CASSFAQGINQPQHF. The CDR3 coding sequence is TGTGCCAGCAGCTTTGCACAGGGAATTAATCAGCCCCAGCATTTT.

The sample holds a few counts of this clone. The chain joins TRBV2 to TRBJ1-6, with 7 nucleotides matching TRBD1. Germline lookup yields CDR1 SNHLY and CDR2 FYNNEI. CDR3 length equals 14 residues. V dropped 3 bases and J dropped 4; count of bases not matched to a gene: 0. The CDR3 protein is CASSEGQYNSPLHF. The CDR3 DNA follows: TGTGCCAGCAGTGAGGGACAGTATAATTCACCCCTCCACTTT.

The chain combines TRBV5-1 with TRBJ2-1; maybe TRBD2 (6 bases). There are 13 residues in the CDR3. Germline loops: CDR1 SGHRS, CDR2 YFSETQ. V was trimmed by 4 bases and J by 7 bases, leaving 12 bases between them. DNA of the CDR3: TGCGCCAGCAGCACCGTGACTAGTAATGAGCAGTTCTTC. Residues: CASSTVTSNEQFF.

This rearrangement joins TRBV4-1 to TRBJ2-1, with 9 bases fitting TRBD2. The length of the CDR3 is 16 residues. J lost 7 bases, V lost 2 bases, and 9 bases had no gene match. Germline-derived CDR1 and CDR2 are MGHRA and YSYEKL. The CDR3 loop reads CASSQPVAGVRNEQFF. The CDR3 nucleotides read TGCGCCAGCAGCCAACCCGTAGCGGGAGTACGGAATGAGCAGTTCTTC.

The V gene is TRBV30, the J gene TRBJ1-6; perhaps TRBD1 as D (6 bases). Germline CDR1 GTSNPN, CDR2 SVGIG (reference sequence). With 1 base removed from V and 7 bases from J, the gap between germline ends came to 11 bases. CDR3 length: 14 amino acids. The CDR3 nucleotides are TGTGCCTGGAGTGCGACAGGCTGGAATTCACCCCTCCACTTT. Protein: CAWSATGWNSPLHF.

The rearrangement uses TRBV5-1 and TRBJ1-4; D gene unclear. V shed 2 bases and J shed 4 bases, with 12 bases lying between them. The CDR3 covers 15 residues. In germline, CDR1 is SGHRS, CDR2 YFSETQ. The CDR3 nucleotides are TGCGCCAGCAGCTTTGAGGGCAACAGTAATGAAAAACTGTTTTTT. Amino acid sequence: CASSFEGNSNEKLFF.

CDR3 DNA: TGTGCCAGCAGCTTCCTCCACGGCGCGGGGGGCCGGTCGGGCGAGCAGTACTTC. It codes for CASSFLHGAGGRSGEQYF. The chain couples TRBV11-2 to TRBJ2-7; 8 nucleotides align to TRBD2. Trimming cost V 3 bases and J 6 bases; bases outside gene matches: 19. CDR1 and CDR2 (germline): SGHAT, FQNNGV. The CDR3 has 18 residues.

On this clone itself: Additional DNA sequences in this sample encode the identical CDR3. This chain connects TRBV15 to TRBJ2-6; D gene ambiguous. Trimming removed 0 bases from V and 1 base from J, with 7 bases in between. Germline CDR1 and CDR2: LNHNV and YYDKDF (reference sequence). This CDR3 has 16 residues. In DNA form, the CDR3 reads TGTGCCACCAGCAGAGACAGGTCTTCTGGGGCCAACGTCCTGACTTTC. Translated, it gives CATSRDRSSGANVLTF.

This clone was seen just once. The chain links TRBV2 to TRBJ1-5, with D tentatively TRBD1 (6 bases). V shed 5 bases and J shed 6 bases, with 14 bases lying between them. The CDR3 contains 14 residues. The germline gives CDR1 SNHLY, CDR2 FYNNEI. The CDR3 region has the DNA TGTGCCAGCAGTCAGGGGCTAAGGCCTCAGCCCCAGCATTTT. Its protein is CASSQGLRPQPQHF. The full variable domain, rest sourced from reference TRBV2 and TRBJ1-5, is EPEVTQTPSHQVTQMGQEVILRCVPISNHLYFYWYRQILGQKVEFLVSFYNNEISEKSEIFDDQFSVERPDGSNFTLKIRSTKLEDSAMYFCASSQGLRPQPQHFGDGTRLSIL.

The chain combines TRBV10-1 with TRBJ2-3; 8 nucleotides line up with TRBD2. CDR1 is WNHNN, CDR2 SYGVQD, per germline (reference sequence). The junction had 9 bases not matched to a gene; V was cut back by 3 bases and J by 4 bases. The CDR3 totals 16 residues. The CDR3 DNA sequence: TGCGCCAGCAGTGACCAGACTCTCGGGAGGGCAGATACGCAGTATTTT. Translation: CASSDQTLGRADTQYF.

The chain combines TRBV5-6 with TRBJ2-2; 8 bases line up with TRBD2. The trim removed 3 bases at V and 0 bases at J, leaving 10 bases unmatched. This CDR3 has 18 amino acids. Germline V gene lookup returns CDR1 SGHDT and CDR2 YYEEEE. The CDR3 nucleotides read TGTGCCAGCAGCTGGAGGCGGGAGGCGTCTTCGAACACCGGGGAGCTGTTTTTT. As protein: CASSWRREASSNTGELFF.

The chain is built from TRBV6-5 and TRBJ1-1; 11 bases fit TRBD1. V gave up 6 bases and J gave up 5 bases; unmatched junction bases: 5. The CDR3 extends over 14 amino acids. Germline loops: CDR1 MNHEY, CDR2 SVGAGI. The CDR3 coding sequence is TGTGCCAGCAGCGAGGACAGGGGGCTAACTGAAGCTTTCTTT. Translating gives CASSEDRGLTEAFF.

The V and J genes are TRBV15 and TRBJ2-3; 9 bases map to TRBD1. Germline CDR1 and CDR2: LNHNV and YYDKDF (reference sequence). The trim removed 5 bases at V and 2 bases at J, leaving 5 bases unmatched. This CDR3 region has 15 residues. The CDR3 protein is CATSGGQGTTDTQYF. The CDR3 nucleotides are TGTGCCACCAGCGGGGGACAGGGAACCACAGATACGCAGTATTTT.

The chain is built from TRBV5-1 and TRBJ2-1; TRBD1 is a possible D gene (5 bases). Deletions cut 4 bases from V and 4 bases from J, with 15 bases between. The germline V gene encodes CDR1 SGHRS and CDR2 YFSETQ. The CDR3 is 15 residues long. CDR3 nucleotide sequence: TGCGCCAGCAGCCCTCAGGGTTCCGAGTACAATGAGCAGTTCTTC. Its protein product is CASSPQGSEYNEQFF. Full variable domain (rest looked up from reference TRBV5-1 and TRBJ2-1): KAGVTQTPRYLIKTRGQQVTLSCSPISGHRSVSWYQQTPGQGLQFLFEYFSETQRNKGNFPGRFSGRQFSNSRSEMNVSTLELGDSALYLCASSPQGSEYNEQFFGPGTRLTVL.

The CDR3 DNA reads as TGTGCCAGCAGCCCAACAGCGGGAGTGCAAGAGACCCAGTACTTC. It is translated as CASSPTAGVQETQYF. This sequence joins TRBV5-4 and TRBJ2-5; 8 positions agree with TRBD2. The CDR3 sequence is 15 residues long. CDR1 and CDR2 from the germline V gene are SGHNT and YYREEE (reference sequence). V gave up 4 bases and J gave up 2 bases; unmatched junction bases: 7.

This clone was detected only once. V and J are TRBV7-9 and TRBJ1-3; 7 nucleotides line up with TRBD1. CDR1 and CDR2 from the germline V gene are SEHNR and FQNEAQ (reference sequence). The CDR3 has 16 residues. Trimming took 1 base from V and 7 from J; bases not matched to a gene: 10. CDR3 sequence reads: CASSLGRTGVKNTIYF. The CDR3, as DNA: TGTGCCAGCAGCTTAGGCCGCACAGGGGTGAAGAACACCATATATTTT. Full variable domain (missing parts from reference TRBV7-9 and TRBJ1-3): DTGVSQNPRHKITKRGQNVTFRCDPISEHNRLYWYRQTLGQGPEFLTYFQNEAQLEKSRLLSDRFSAERPKGSFSTLEIQRTEQGDSAMYLCASSLGRTGVKNTIYFGEGSWLTVV.

V and J are TRBV2 and TRBJ2-7; TRBD1 aligns across 8 bases. The CDR3 length is 14 residues. Germline assignment: CDR1 SNHLY and CDR2 FYNNEI. V lost 7 bases and J lost 13; bases outside the gene matches: 18. In DNA, the CDR3 is TGTGCCAGCACTCAGGACAGGGAAAGTGGGGGCCTTTACTTC. Amino acids: CASTQDRESGGLYF.

The chain combines TRBV19 with TRBJ2-3, with 9 bases aligning to TRBD1. Germline loops: CDR1 LNHDA, CDR2 SQIVND (reference sequence). J gave up 4 bases and V 5 bases, and 4 bases lay outside the gene matches. The CDR3 extends over 14 amino acids. DNA for the CDR3: TGTGCCAGTAGTCAAGACAGGGGGTCAGATACGCAGTATTTT. It translates to CASSQDRGSDTQYF.

The chain is built from TRBV29-1 and TRBJ1-2; D gene uncertain. V lost 1 base and J lost 5, with 8 bases in between. CDR3 length equals 12 residues. Germline V gives CDR1 SQVTM, CDR2 ANQGSEA. CDR3 in DNA: TGCAGCGTTGAAGGGCAGTTATATGGCTACACCTTC. It is translated as CSVEGQLYGYTF.

V is TRBV12-3 or TRBV12-4 and J is TRBJ2-5; 8 nucleotides match TRBD2. V shed 6 bases and J 7 bases; nucleotides not matched to a gene: 7. The CDR3 covers 13 residues. CDR3: CASSRRGGGTQYF. The CDR3 nucleotides read TGTGCCAGCAGCCGACGGGGGGGCGGGACCCAGTACTTC.

This clone was observed a single time. The rearrangement links TRBV7-8 to TRBJ1-2; D is perhaps TRBD1 (6 bases). The germline V gene encodes CDR1 SGHVS and CDR2 FQNEAQ. There are 13 residues in the CDR3. Trimming stripped 5 bases from V and 10 bases from J, with 17 bases between. Written as DNA, the CDR3 is TGTGCCAGCAGCCTTTACGGACAGACAAACTACACCTTC. It specifies CASSLYGQTNYTF.

V gene TRBV5-1 combines with J gene TRBJ2-3; D might be TRBD2 (6 bases). There are 16 residues in the CDR3. Per the germline V gene, CDR1 is SGHRS and CDR2 is YFSETQ. The ends were cut back, 0 bases at V and 0 bases at J, with 11 bases in the middle. CDR3 in amino acids: CASSLGLGTSTDTQYF. CDR3 bases: TGCGCCAGCAGCTTGGGATTGGGGACTAGCACAGATACGCAGTATTTT.

This clone was seen a few times. CDR3 loop: CASSPTQGAFGYTF. CDR3 sequence (DNA): TGTGCCAGCAGCCCCACTCAGGGGGCCTTTGGCTACACCTTC. V and J are TRBV4-2 and TRBJ1-2, with 8 bases matching TRBD1. CDR1 is LGHNA, CDR2 YNFKEQ, per germline. V trimming: 4 bases; J trimming: 7 bases; junction bases outside the gene matches: 8. The CDR3 totals 14 residues.